This entry features one T cell receptor beta chain sequence. Its antigen remains unidentified. Base quality data are lacking; no much larger clone is found one base away. Other DNA sequences within the sample encode an identical CDR3. TCRbeta CDR3 regions were amplified from genomic DNA using the immunoSEQ Assay, a bias-controlled multiplex PCR. The authors processed their data as follows. Within the assay, amplification of reference gene primers was used to estimate how many nucleated cells each sample contained. To quantify the absolute abundance of each unique TCRbeta CDR3 rearrangement, sequence reads were collapsed and filtered. Productive Simpson clonality was computed per sample as the square root of Simpson's diversity index over productive rearrangements. TCRdb mirrors the immuneACCESS table, restricted to in-frame sequences. Some clones are absent from its copies; in checked studies, under half trace to an unresolved V gene, and the reason for the others is unknown. That table supplies the V and J calls and clone size; D and trimming were determined from the DNA. The sample profile shows about 230,000 clones; roughly 87% of them were found once. Jointly, the top ten make up 10% to 15% of the sample.

The CDR3 covers 14 residues, taking in both the cysteine and the phenylalanine. The entry retains the CDR3 DNA only, 42 bases that are in frame from base 1. Looking up the germline V gene (reference sequence) yields CDR1 MNHNY and CDR2 SVGAGI. The junction shows trimming of 6 bases on V and 3 bases on J, plus 12 bases between the germline ends. A second Seattle source provided samples from volunteer blood donors who had recovered from COVID-19. Whole blood was collected in K2EDTA tubes by collaborating institutions according to the institutions' own protocols. Collaborator samples were shipped for TCRbeta analysis as frozen whole blood, isolated PBMCs, or DNA extracted from either sample type. The data derive from a study of blood T cell repertoires in COVID-19 (dated by TCRdb to about 2020). Notes on the research overall: Samples from collaborators originated in the United States, Italy and Spain and spanned both the acute and convalescent phases of COVID-19. The material from the prospective study consisted of cDNA or gDNA derived from T cells, B-cell-depleted T cells, or PBMCs. Subjects who had been exposed to COVID-19, were actively infected with it, or had recovered from it provided the deeply sampled blood TCRbeta repertoires that made up the dataset. A freely available public database, intended as a resource for researchers studying the immune response to SARS-CoV-2, is where the repertoires were released. Samples were obtained from the ongoing ImmuneRACE study (first 160 participants) and from 1,254 subjects provided by 6 global collaborators. A de-identified subject ID, COVID-19 status, age in years and sex were almost always included in the sample metadata. Where HLA class I and class II types were available, the types were taken from metadata supplied by the sample provider, not from assay-based typing.

The study at large found these results: The quantity of clinical and demographic metadata differed by source and by participant and was supplied without curation.

The rearrangement joined TRBV6-6 to TRBJ1-5; no D segment can be confidently identified. The sample comprised peripheral blood. The sequence was obtained from a woman between 18 and 30 years old who had recovered from COVID-19. The nucleotides read TGTGCCAGCAGCCCAGACTACTCCAATCAGCCCCAGCATTTT. It translates as CASSPDYSNQPQHF.